This is a list of T cell receptor beta chains from one sample in a study of blood T cell repertoires in COVID-19. Profiling relied on immunoSEQ multiplex PCR, and the TCRdb table lists in-frame clones only, not all of them. This table holds about 140,000 clones, roughly 85% found once. The specimen was peripheral blood. All receptors derive from a man aged 45-65 years with acute or convalescent COVID-19. Both conserved end residues are part of each CDR3. The order of the fields is clone size, J gene, D gene, V gene, CDR3 DNA, CDR3 protein. A D gene is named only where the DNA matches it firmly. Clone size is stated in some rows and not others, as once, few, many or a class when expanded.

clone_size: .; j_call: TRBJ2-7; d_call: .; v_call: TRBV11-3; cdr3_nt: TGTGCCAGCAGCGCGAGCTACGAGCAGTACTTC; cdr3_aa: CASSASYEQYF
clone_size: .; j_call: TRBJ1-2; d_call: TRBD1; v_call: TRBV9; cdr3_nt: TGTGCCAGCAGCGCCAGGGGGCGGGATGGCTACACCTTC; cdr3_aa: CASSARGRDGYTF
clone_size: .; j_call: TRBJ1-1; d_call: .; v_call: TRBV11-2; cdr3_nt: TGTGCCAGCACCCTCGGCGGGAACACTGAAGCTTTCTTT; cdr3_aa: CASTLGGNTEAFF
clone_size: .; j_call: TRBJ1-2; d_call: TRBD1; v_call: TRBV11-3; cdr3_nt: TGTGCCAGCATTGATCCGGGACAGGGGGCCTATGGCTACACCTTC; cdr3_aa: CASIDPGQGAYGYTF
clone_size: .; j_call: TRBJ1-3; d_call: .; v_call: TRBV7-3; cdr3_nt: TGTGCCAGCAGCCAAACAGGGAAAGGAAACACCATATATTTT; cdr3_aa: CASSQTGKGNTIYF
clone_size: .; j_call: TRBJ2-2; d_call: TRBD2; v_call: TRBV5-1; cdr3_nt: TGCGCCAGCAGCTTCTTCCTGAATAGCGGGGACGGGGAGCTGTTTTTT; cdr3_aa: CASSFFLNSGDGELFF
clone_size: .; j_call: TRBJ2-1; d_call: TRBD1; v_call: TRBV3-1/TRBV3-2; cdr3_nt: TGTGCCAGCAGAATGACAGGGATCGGTGAGCAGTTCTTC; cdr3_aa: CASRMTGIGEQFF
clone_size: .; j_call: TRBJ1-2; d_call: .; v_call: TRBV28; cdr3_nt: TGTGCCAGCAGGGAAGCCCGGGACATAGCAAACTATGGCTACACCTTC; cdr3_aa: CASREARDIANYGYTF
clone_size: few; j_call: TRBJ2-7; d_call: .; v_call: TRBV5-5; cdr3_nt: TGTGCCAGCAGCTTGAGCGTCGACGGGAGCTCCTACGAGCAGTACTTC; cdr3_aa: CASSLSVDGSSYEQYF
clone_size: once; j_call: TRBJ2-1; d_call: TRBD1; v_call: TRBV19; cdr3_nt: TGTGCCAGTAGTATAAGGACAGGGGTCCCCTACAATGAGCAGTTCTTC; cdr3_aa: CASSIRTGVPYNEQFF
clone_size: once; j_call: TRBJ2-1; d_call: .; v_call: TRBV6-4; cdr3_nt: TGTGCCAGCAGTGAGACTAGGAGAGACTACAATGAGCAGTTCTTC; cdr3_aa: CASSETRRDYNEQFF
clone_size: .; j_call: TRBJ2-4; d_call: .; v_call: TRBV11-3; cdr3_nt: TGTGCCAGCAGCCCTAGCGCGGCGGCCAAAAACATTCAGTACTTC; cdr3_aa: CASSPSAAAKNIQYF
clone_size: .; j_call: TRBJ2-5; d_call: TRBD1; v_call: TRBV5-1; cdr3_nt: TGCGCCAGCAGCTTGGCCGTTGGGACAGGAGAAGAGACCCAGTACTTC; cdr3_aa: CASSLAVGTGEETQYF
clone_size: .; j_call: TRBJ2-5; d_call: .; v_call: TRBV5-8; cdr3_nt: TGTGCCAGCAGCTTGGGGAGACTAGTCCAAGAGACCCAGTACTTC; cdr3_aa: CASSLGRLVQETQYF
clone_size: .; j_call: TRBJ1-6; d_call: .; v_call: TRBV5-1; cdr3_nt: TGCGCCAGCAGCCCCATTTCCGGGGATCATAATTCACCCCTCCACTTT; cdr3_aa: CASSPISGDHNSPLHF
clone_size: .; j_call: TRBJ1-1; d_call: TRBD1; v_call: TRBV5-1; cdr3_nt: TGCGCCAGCAGCTCGGACAGGGGGCTAACTGAAGCTTTCTTT; cdr3_aa: CASSSDRGLTEAFF
clone_size: .; j_call: TRBJ2-7; d_call: TRBD1; v_call: TRBV19; cdr3_nt: TGTGCCAGTAGTATTCCCCGGGACAGGGGGTTCTACGAGCAGTACTTC; cdr3_aa: CASSIPRDRGFYEQYF
clone_size: once; j_call: TRBJ2-7; d_call: .; v_call: TRBV5-1; cdr3_nt: TGCGCCAGCAGCTTTGGCGGGACCCCCGGCGAGCAGTACTTC; cdr3_aa: CASSFGGTPGEQYF
clone_size: .; j_call: TRBJ2-7; d_call: TRBD1; v_call: TRBV7-2; cdr3_nt: TGTGCCAGCAGTTCGACCGGGACAGGGGTTGGCGAGCAGTACTTC; cdr3_aa: CASSSTGTGVGEQYF
clone_size: .; j_call: TRBJ2-2; d_call: .; v_call: TRBV16; cdr3_nt: TGTGCCAGCAGCCCGCAGGGTGGCACCGGGGAGCTGTTTTTT; cdr3_aa: CASSPQGGTGELFF
clone_size: .; j_call: TRBJ2-1; d_call: TRBD1; v_call: TRBV7-8; cdr3_nt: TGTGCCAGCAGCCCCCCCTCAGACAGGGACGGTGAGCAGTTCTTC; cdr3_aa: CASSPPSDRDGEQFF
clone_size: few; j_call: TRBJ2-2; d_call: TRBD1; v_call: TRBV28; cdr3_nt: TGTGCCAGCGGAAACAGGGGTAACACCGGGGAGCTGTTTTTT; cdr3_aa: CASGNRGNTGELFF
clone_size: .; j_call: TRBJ1-2; d_call: .; v_call: TRBV14; cdr3_nt: TGTGCCAGCAGCCCGGGTATATCCTATGGCTACACCTTC; cdr3_aa: CASSPGISYGYTF
clone_size: .; j_call: TRBJ1-5; d_call: .; v_call: TRBV2; cdr3_nt: TGTGCCAGCAGTGAGGAGACAGTCAACAATCAGCCCCAGCATTTT; cdr3_aa: CASSEETVNNQPQHF
clone_size: .; j_call: TRBJ2-3; d_call: TRBD2; v_call: TRBV5-1; cdr3_nt: TGCGCCAGCACGGCGCCCGGGACTAGCGGGGGTCCTAGCACAGATACGCAGTATTTT; cdr3_aa: CASTAPGTSGGPSTDTQYF
clone_size: many; j_call: TRBJ1-5; d_call: TRBD1; v_call: TRBV7-9; cdr3_nt: TGTGCCAGCGCTGACAGGGGGAGCAATCAGCCCCAGCATTTT; cdr3_aa: CASADRGSNQPQHF
clone_size: .; j_call: TRBJ1-5; d_call: TRBD1; v_call: TRBV19; cdr3_nt: TGTGCCAGTAGATACGGGACAGGGGAAAATCAGCCCCAGCATTTT; cdr3_aa: CASRYGTGENQPQHF
clone_size: .; j_call: TRBJ2-1; d_call: .; v_call: TRBV2; cdr3_nt: TGTGCCAGCAACCTTTACGAACTGGTAATGGAGGAGCAGTTCTTC; cdr3_aa: CASNLYELVMEEQFF
clone_size: .; j_call: TRBJ1-5; d_call: .; v_call: TRBV6-4; cdr3_nt: TGTGCCAGTGCGGGGGGGAATCAGCCCCAGCATTTT; cdr3_aa: CASAGGNQPQHF
clone_size: few; j_call: TRBJ1-1; d_call: TRBD1; v_call: TRBV2; cdr3_nt: TGTGCCAACAATCGACAGGGAGGCACTGAAGCTTTCTTT; cdr3_aa: CANNRQGGTEAFF
clone_size: .; j_call: TRBJ2-4; d_call: .; v_call: TRBV7-3; cdr3_nt: TGTGCCAGCAGCCCTGGGGCTATTATAGCCAAAAACATTCAGTACTTC; cdr3_aa: CASSPGAIIAKNIQYF
clone_size: .; j_call: TRBJ1-1; d_call: .; v_call: TRBV6-5; cdr3_nt: TGTGCCAGCACCGAGGGTGGGGACACTGAAGCTTTCTTT; cdr3_aa: CASTEGGDTEAFF